This TCR beta chain was documented in a study of blood T cell repertoires in COVID-19. Across the whole study: T cells, B-cell-depleted T cells, or PBMCs provided the cDNA or gDNA that served as material.

The CDR3 loop spans 14 amino acids. Trimming removed 3 bases at V and 4 bases at J, with 10 bases between. Germline assignment: CDR1 SGHNT and CDR2 YYREEE (reference sequence). Libraries were prepared by immunoSEQ multiplex PCR; TCRdb keeps only in-frame clonotypes and omits some of them. The table shows 250,000 to 350,000 clones, with around 89% occurring only once. The genes are TRBV5-4 and TRBJ1-4; D may be TRBD1 (5 bases). This receptor was taken from a woman between 50 and 59 years old with active or convalescent COVID-19. Input material: peripheral blood. The CDR3 bases are TGTGCCAGCAGCTCACGACAGAGTAATGAAAAACTGTTTTTT. It encodes CASSSRQSNEKLFF. The full variable domain, in which reference TRBV5-4 and TRBJ1-4 provide the parts outside the CDR3, is ETGVTQSPTHLIKTRGQQVTLRCSSQSGHNTVSWYQQALGQGPQFIFQYYREEENGRGNFPPRFSGLQFPNYSSELNVNALELDDSALYLCASSSRQSNEKLFFGSGTQLSVL.